This T cell receptor beta chain comes out of a study of blood T cell repertoires in COVID-19. Overall study: Spain, Italy and the United States supplied samples that represented acute and convalescent COVID-19. The cDNA or gDNA used as material had been derived from T cells, B-cell-depleted T cells, or PBMCs.

This clone came up once. Participants' own reports of clinical history determined their cohort assignment. Libraries were prepared by immunoSEQ multiplex PCR; TCRdb keeps only in-frame clonotypes and omits some of them. The sample yields nearly 250,000 clones, approximately 85% seen once. The CDR3 contains 12 residues. V dropped 6 bases and J dropped 6 bases, with 12 bases sitting between them. Looked up from germline, CDR1 is SQVTM and CDR2 is ANQGSEA. The rearrangement links TRBV29-1 to TRBJ2-1, with D possibly TRBD2 on 5 matching bases. Sample: PBMCs or T cells enriched from blood (not recorded which). The receptor was isolated from a woman aged 50 to 60 with acute COVID-19. CDR3 DNA sequence: TGCAGCGTCGCGCAGGCGGGCAATGAGCAGTTCTTC. The encoded protein is CSVAQAGNEQFF.